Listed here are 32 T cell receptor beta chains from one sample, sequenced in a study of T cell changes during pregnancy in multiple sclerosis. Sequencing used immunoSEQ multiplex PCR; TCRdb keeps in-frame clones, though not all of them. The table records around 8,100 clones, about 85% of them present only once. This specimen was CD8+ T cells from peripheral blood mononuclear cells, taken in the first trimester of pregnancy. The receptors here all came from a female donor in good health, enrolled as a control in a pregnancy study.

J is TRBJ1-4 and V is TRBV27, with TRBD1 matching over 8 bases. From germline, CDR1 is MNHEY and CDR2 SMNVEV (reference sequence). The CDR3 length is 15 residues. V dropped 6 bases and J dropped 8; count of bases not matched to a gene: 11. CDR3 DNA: TGTGCCAGCAGCCCATCCAGGGGGCTCCGGGAAAAACTGTTTTTT. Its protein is CASSPSRGLREKLFF.

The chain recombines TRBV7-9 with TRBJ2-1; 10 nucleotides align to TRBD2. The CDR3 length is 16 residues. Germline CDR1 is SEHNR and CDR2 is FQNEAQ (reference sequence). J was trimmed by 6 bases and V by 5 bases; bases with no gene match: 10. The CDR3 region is CASSPAEREGINEQFF. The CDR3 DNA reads TGTGCCAGCAGCCCGGCGGAGCGGGAGGGGATCAATGAGCAGTTCTTC.

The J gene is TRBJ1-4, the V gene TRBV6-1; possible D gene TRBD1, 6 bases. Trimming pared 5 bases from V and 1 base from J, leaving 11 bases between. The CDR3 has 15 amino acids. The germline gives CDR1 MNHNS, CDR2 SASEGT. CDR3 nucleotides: TGTGCCAGCAGTTCAGGGGTTGGAACTAATGAAAAACTGTTTTTT. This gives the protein CASSSGVGTNEKLFF.

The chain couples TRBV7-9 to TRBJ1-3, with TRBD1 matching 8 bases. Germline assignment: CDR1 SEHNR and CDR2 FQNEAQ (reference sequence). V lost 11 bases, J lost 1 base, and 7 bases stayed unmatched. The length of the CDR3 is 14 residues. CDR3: CAEKRQGSGNTIYF. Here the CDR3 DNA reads TGTGCCGAGAAGCGACAGGGGTCTGGAAACACCATATATTTT.

The CDR3 nucleotides are TGTGCCAGCAGCCATCCCCCTGGCCGCGGGGGGGCTTTCTTT. Its translation is CASSHPPGRGGAFF. The genes are TRBV2 and TRBJ1-1; tentatively, D is TRBD1 (5 bases). The CDR3 is 14 amino acids. Germline assignment: CDR1 SNHLY and CDR2 FYNNEI. The V gene lost 6 bases and the J gene lost 11 bases, with 22 bases spanning the gap. The full variable domain, rest sourced from reference TRBV2 and TRBJ1-1, is EPEVTQTPSHQVTQMGQEVILRCVPISNHLYFYWYRQILGQKVEFLVSFYNNEISEKSEIFDDQFSVERPDGSNFTLKIRSTKLEDSAMYFCASSHPPGRGGAFFGQGTRLTVV.

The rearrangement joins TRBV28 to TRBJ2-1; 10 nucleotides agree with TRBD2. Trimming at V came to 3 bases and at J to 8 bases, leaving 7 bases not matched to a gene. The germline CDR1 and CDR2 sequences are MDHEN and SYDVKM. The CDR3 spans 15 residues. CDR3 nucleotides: TGTGCCAGCAGTTTCGAACTAGCGGGAAGGGATGAGCAGTTCTTC. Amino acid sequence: CASSFELAGRDEQFF.

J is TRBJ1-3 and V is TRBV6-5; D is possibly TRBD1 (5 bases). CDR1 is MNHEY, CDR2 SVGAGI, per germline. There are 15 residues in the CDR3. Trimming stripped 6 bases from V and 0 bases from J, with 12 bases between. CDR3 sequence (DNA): TGTGCCAGCAGACCCGACAGCTACTCTGGAAACACCATATATTTT. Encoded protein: CASRPDSYSGNTIYF.

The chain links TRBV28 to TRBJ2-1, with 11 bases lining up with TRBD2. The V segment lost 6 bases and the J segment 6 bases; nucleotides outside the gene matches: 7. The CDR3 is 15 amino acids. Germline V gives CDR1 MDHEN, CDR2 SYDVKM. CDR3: CASRPLAGGFNEQFF. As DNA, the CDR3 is TGTGCCAGCAGACCTCTAGCGGGAGGCTTCAATGAGCAGTTCTTC.

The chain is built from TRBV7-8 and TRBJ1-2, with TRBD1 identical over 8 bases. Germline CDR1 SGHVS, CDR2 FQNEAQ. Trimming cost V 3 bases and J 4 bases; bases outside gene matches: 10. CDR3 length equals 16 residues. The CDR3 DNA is TGTGCCAGCAGCTTTGGACTCGACAGGGGTGCCTATGGCTACACCTTC. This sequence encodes CASSFGLDRGAYGYTF.

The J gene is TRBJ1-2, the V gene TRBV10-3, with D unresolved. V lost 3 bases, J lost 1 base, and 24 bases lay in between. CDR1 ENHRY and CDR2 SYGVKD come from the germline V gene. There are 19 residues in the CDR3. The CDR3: CAISDPSRVGLLLNYGYTF. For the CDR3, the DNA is TGTGCCATCAGTGACCCCTCGAGGGTGGGTCTCCTACTTAACTATGGCTACACCTTC.

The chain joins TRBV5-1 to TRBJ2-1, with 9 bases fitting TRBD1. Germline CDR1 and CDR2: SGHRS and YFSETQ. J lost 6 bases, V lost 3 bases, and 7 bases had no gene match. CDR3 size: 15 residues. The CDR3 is CASSYGDRVGNEQFF. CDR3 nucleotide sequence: TGCGCCAGCAGCTATGGGGACAGGGTGGGCAATGAGCAGTTCTTC.

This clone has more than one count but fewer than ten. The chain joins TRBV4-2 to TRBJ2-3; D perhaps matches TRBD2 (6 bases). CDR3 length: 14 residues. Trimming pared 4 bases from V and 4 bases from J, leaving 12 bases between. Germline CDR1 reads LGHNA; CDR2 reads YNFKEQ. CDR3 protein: CASSPRLEPDTQYF. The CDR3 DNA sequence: TGTGCCAGCAGCCCCCGACTAGAACCAGATACGCAGTATTTT.

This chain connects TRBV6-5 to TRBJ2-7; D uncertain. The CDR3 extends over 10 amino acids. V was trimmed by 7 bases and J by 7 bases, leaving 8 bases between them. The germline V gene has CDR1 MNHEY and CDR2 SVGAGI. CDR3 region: CASNFPEQYF. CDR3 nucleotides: TGTGCCAGCAACTTCCCAGAGCAGTACTTC.

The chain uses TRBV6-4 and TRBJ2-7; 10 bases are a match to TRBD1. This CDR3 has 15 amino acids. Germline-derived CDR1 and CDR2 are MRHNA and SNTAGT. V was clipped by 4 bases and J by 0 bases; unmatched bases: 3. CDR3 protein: CASSAGTGDSYEQYF. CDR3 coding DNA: TGTGCCAGCAGTGCCGGGACAGGGGACTCCTACGAGCAGTACTTC.

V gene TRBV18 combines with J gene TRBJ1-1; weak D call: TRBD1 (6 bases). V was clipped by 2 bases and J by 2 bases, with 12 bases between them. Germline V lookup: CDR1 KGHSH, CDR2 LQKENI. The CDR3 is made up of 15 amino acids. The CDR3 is CASSPMAGDNTEAFF. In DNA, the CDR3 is TGTGCCAGCTCACCAATGGCAGGGGACAACACTGAAGCTTTCTTT.

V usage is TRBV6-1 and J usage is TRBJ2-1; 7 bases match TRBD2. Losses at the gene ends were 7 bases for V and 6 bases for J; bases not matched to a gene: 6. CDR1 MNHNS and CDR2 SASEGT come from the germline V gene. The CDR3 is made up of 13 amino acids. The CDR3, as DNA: TGTGCCAGCAACGGACTAGTGAGCAATGAGCAGTTCTTC. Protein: CASNGLVSNEQFF.

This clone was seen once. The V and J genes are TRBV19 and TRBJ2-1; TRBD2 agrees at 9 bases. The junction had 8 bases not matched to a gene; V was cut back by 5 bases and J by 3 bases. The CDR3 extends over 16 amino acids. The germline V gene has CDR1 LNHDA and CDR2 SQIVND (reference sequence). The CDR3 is CASSASGDPYYNEQFF. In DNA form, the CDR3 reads TGTGCCAGTAGTGCTAGCGGGGACCCTTACTACAATGAGCAGTTCTTC.

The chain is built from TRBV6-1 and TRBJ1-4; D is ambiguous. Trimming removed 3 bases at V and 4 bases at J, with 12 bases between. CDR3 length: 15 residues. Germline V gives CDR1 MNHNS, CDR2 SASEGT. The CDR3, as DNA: TGTGCCAGCAGTGACGCCCGGGAATTTAATGAAAAACTGTTTTTT. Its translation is CASSDAREFNEKLFF.

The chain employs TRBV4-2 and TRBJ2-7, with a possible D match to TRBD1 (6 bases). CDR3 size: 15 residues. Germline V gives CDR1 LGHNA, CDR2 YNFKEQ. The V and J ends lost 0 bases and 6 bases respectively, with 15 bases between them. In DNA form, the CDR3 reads TGTGCCAGCAGCCAAGAGCAAGGGGGTTCTGGCGAGCAGTACTTC. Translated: CASSQEQGGSGEQYF.

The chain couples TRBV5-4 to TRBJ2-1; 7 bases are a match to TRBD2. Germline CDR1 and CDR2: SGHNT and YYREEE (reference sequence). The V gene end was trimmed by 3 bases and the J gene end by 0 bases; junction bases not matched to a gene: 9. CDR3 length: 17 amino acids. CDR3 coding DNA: TGTGCCAGCAGCTCGAAGTTGCGGGGGAGCTCCTACAATGAGCAGTTCTTC. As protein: CASSSKLRGSSYNEQFF.

This CDR3 is CASSALGGSRGYTF. The CDR3 DNA sequence: TGTGCCAGCAGCGCACTAGGGGGCTCTCGTGGCTACACCTTC. The chain is built from TRBV9 and TRBJ1-2; 7 bases match TRBD1. V trimming: 3 bases; J trimming: 7 bases; junction bases outside the gene matches: 9. CDR3 length equals 14 residues. Germline V gene lookup returns CDR1 SGDLS and CDR2 YYNGEE.

CDR3 loop: CASRDPGGREAQYF. In DNA form, the CDR3 reads TGCGCCAGCAGAGACCCGGGGGGCAGGGAGGCCCAGTACTTC. The chain couples TRBV5-1 to TRBJ2-5, with a weak D call TRBD2 (7 bases). V lost 5 bases, J lost 9 bases, and 20 bases lay in between. CDR3 length: 14 amino acids. Germline V gene data show CDR1 as SGHRS and CDR2 as YFSETQ.

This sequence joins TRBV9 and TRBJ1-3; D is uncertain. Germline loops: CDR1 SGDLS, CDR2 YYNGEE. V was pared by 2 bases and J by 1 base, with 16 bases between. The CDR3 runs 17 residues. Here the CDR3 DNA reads TGTGCCAGCAGCGTGGGAGACGGTGTTGGGTCTGGAAACACCATATATTTT. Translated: CASSVGDGVGSGNTIYF. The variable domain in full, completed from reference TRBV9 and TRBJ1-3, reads DSGVTQTPKHLITATGQRVTLRCSPRSGDLSVYWYQQSLDQGLQFLIQYYNGEERAKGNILERFSAQQFPDLHSELNLSSLELGDSALYFCASSVGDGVGSGNTIYFGEGSWLTVV.

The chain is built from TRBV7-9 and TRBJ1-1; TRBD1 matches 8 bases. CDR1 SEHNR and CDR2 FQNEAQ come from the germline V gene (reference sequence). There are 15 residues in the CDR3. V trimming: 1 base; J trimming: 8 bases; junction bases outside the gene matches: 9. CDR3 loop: CASSLGSDRGVEAFF. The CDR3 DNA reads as TGTGCCAGCAGCTTAGGGAGCGACAGGGGAGTGGAAGCTTTCTTT.

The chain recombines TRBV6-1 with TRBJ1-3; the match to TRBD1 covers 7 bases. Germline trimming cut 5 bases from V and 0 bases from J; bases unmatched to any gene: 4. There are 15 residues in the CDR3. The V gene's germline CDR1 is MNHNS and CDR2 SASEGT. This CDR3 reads CASSNRDSSGNTIYF. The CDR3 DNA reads TGTGCCAGCAGTAACCGGGACAGCTCTGGAAACACCATATATTTT.

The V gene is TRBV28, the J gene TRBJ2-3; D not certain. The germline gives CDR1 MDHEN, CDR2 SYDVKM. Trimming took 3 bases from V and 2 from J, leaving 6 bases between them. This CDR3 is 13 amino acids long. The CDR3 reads CASSFLITDTQYF. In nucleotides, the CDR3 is TGTGCCAGCAGTTTTCTAATCACAGATACGCAGTATTTT.

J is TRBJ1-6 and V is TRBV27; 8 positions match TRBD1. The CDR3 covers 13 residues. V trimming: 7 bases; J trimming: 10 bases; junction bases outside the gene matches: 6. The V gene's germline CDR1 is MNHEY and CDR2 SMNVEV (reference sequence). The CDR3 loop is CASTQGARSPLHF. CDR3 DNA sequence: TGTGCCAGCACTCAGGGGGCGCGGTCACCCCTCCACTTT.

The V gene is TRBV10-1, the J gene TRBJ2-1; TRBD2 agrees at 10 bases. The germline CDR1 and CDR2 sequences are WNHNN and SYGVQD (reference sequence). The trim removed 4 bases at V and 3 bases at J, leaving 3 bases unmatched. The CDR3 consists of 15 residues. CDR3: CASSVGLADYNEQFF. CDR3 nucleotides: TGCGCCAGCAGTGTAGGACTAGCGGACTACAATGAGCAGTTCTTC.

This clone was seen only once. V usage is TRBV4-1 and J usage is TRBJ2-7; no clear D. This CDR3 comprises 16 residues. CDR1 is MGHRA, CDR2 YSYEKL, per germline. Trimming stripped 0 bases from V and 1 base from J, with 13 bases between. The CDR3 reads CASSQENRVESYEQYF. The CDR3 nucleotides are TGCGCCAGCAGCCAAGAAAACAGAGTAGAATCCTACGAGCAGTACTTC.

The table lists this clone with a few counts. CDR3 DNA: TGCAGCGGATCAGCAGGGGAGGGCACTGAAGCTTTCTTT. Translated: CSGSAGEGTEAFF. The rearrangement uses TRBV29-1 and TRBJ1-1; D is perhaps TRBD1 (6 bases). The germline V gene encodes CDR1 SQVTM and CDR2 ANQGSEA. The CDR3 length is 13 residues. Trimming took off 7 bases at V and 4 bases at J, with 16 bases between the two ends.

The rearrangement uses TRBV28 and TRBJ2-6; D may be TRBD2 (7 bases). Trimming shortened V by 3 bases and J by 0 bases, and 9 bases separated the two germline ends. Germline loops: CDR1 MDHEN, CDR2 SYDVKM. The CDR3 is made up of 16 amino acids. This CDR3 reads CASSFGGLSGANVLTF. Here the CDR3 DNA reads TGTGCCAGCAGTTTCGGGGGGCTCTCTGGGGCCAACGTCCTGACTTTC.

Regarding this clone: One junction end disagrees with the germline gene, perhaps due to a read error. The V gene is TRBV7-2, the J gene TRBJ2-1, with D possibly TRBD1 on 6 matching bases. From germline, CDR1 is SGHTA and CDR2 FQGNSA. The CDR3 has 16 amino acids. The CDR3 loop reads CASTLYQGRAGDEQFF. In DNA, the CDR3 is TGTGCCAGCACCTTATACCAGGGCAGGGCAGGGGATGAGCAGTTCTTC.